One and the same sample provided the 32 T cell receptor beta chains below, sequenced in a study of graft-versus-host responses after intestinal transplantation. The repertoire was sequenced with immunoSEQ multiplex PCR; TCRdb's copy has only in-frame clones and lacks some. In the table there are 77,000 or so clones, approximately 90% of which are singletons. The source was PBMCs, collected 98 days after intestinal transplantation. The receptors derive from a human patient who received an intestinal transplant, so some T cells may come from the graft donor.

This clone appeared a single time. The chain employs TRBV28 and TRBJ2-5, with D uncertain. The CDR3 runs 16 residues. CDR1 is MDHEN and CDR2 is SYDVKM in the germline V gene. Deletions cut 5 bases from V and 2 bases from J, with 18 bases between. The CDR3 nucleotides are TGTGCCAGCAGTACCGGTTTTTGGAGCATTCAAGAGACCCAGTACTTC. It translates to CASSTGFWSIQETQYF.

The CDR3 nucleotides read TGCGCCAGCAGCTTACCCGGGACAGGGCCCAATGAGCAGTTCTTC. Residues: CASSLPGTGPNEQFF. The chain joins TRBV5-1 to TRBJ2-1, with 9 bases fitting TRBD1. V shed 2 bases, J shed 6 bases, and the junction held 6 bases outside the gene matches. From germline, CDR1 is SGHRS and CDR2 YFSETQ. This CDR3 comprises 15 residues.

The chain combines TRBV10-2 with TRBJ1-4; D perhaps matches TRBD1 (6 bases). The CDR3 has 13 amino acids. V was trimmed by 9 bases and J by 3 bases, leaving 11 bases between them. In germline, CDR1 is WSHSY, CDR2 SAAADI. CDR3 coding DNA: TGCGCCAGTTACCGGGGGCCTAATGAAAAACTGTTTTTT. Residues: CASYRGPNEKLFF.

This sequence joins TRBV2 and TRBJ2-7; perhaps TRBD2 as D (5 bases). The CDR3 loop spans 11 amino acids. CDR1 SNHLY and CDR2 FYNNEI come from the germline V gene. V dropped 6 bases and J dropped 6 bases, with 9 bases sitting between them. CDR3 DNA: TGTGCCAGCAGACTAGTTCCCGAGCAGTACTTC. Protein product: CASRLVPEQYF.

V gene TRBV7-6 combines with J gene TRBJ2-5, with D perhaps TRBD1 or TRBD2 (5 bases each). The CDR3 totals 15 residues. The V and J ends lost 5 bases and 4 bases respectively, with 17 bases between them. The germline gives CDR1 SGHVS, CDR2 FNYEAQ. CDR3 sequence reads: CASSLKSPGRETQYF. The DNA for the CDR3 is TGTGCCAGCAGCCTAAAAAGCCCAGGGAGAGAGACCCAGTACTTC.

The gene calls are TRBV23-1 and TRBJ1-1; D might be TRBD1 (5 bases). TRBV23-1 is designated an ORF whose function remains uncertain. This CDR3 is built from 13 residues. V lost 6 bases, J lost 5 bases, and 13 bases lay in between. This chain's CDR3 is CASRRGGVTEAFF. The CDR3 DNA reads as TGCGCCAGCAGGCGGGGAGGGGTTACTGAAGCTTTCTTT.

V and J are TRBV2 and TRBJ1-4, with TRBD1 identical over 7 bases. Germline V gives CDR1 SNHLY, CDR2 FYNNEI. The CDR3 is 16 residues long. V lost 3 bases to trimming and J lost 3 bases; unmatched junction nucleotides: 7. The CDR3 nucleotides are TGTGCCAGCAGTGATCGCGTCGGGACAGCTAATGAAAAACTGTTTTTT. Its translation: CASSDRVGTANEKLFF. The whole variable domain, remainder taken from reference TRBV2 and TRBJ1-4, is EPEVTQTPSHQVTQMGQEVILRCVPISNHLYFYWYRQILGQKVEFLVSFYNNEISEKSEIFDDQFSVERPDGSNFTLKIRSTKLEDSAMYFCASSDRVGTANEKLFFGSGTQLSVL.

This chain joins TRBV4-1 and TRBJ2-5; 16 bases are a match to TRBD2. The V segment lost 3 bases and the J segment 5 bases; nucleotides outside the gene matches: 9. The CDR3 is 18 residues long. CDR1 is MGHRA, CDR2 YSYEKL, per germline. The CDR3 DNA is TGCGCCAGCAGCCAGGTCCCGGGACTAGCGGGGGGGAGGGAGACCCAGTACTTC. Protein: CASSQVPGLAGGRETQYF.

The chain recombines TRBV4-1 with TRBJ2-1; D is ambiguous. V was trimmed by 1 base and J by 13 bases, leaving 14 bases between them. Germline V gene data show CDR1 as MGHRA and CDR2 as YSYEKL. There are 13 residues in the CDR3. The CDR3 loop reads CASSQVERTSQFF. The DNA of the CDR3 is TGCGCCAGCAGCCAAGTGGAAAGAACGTCTCAGTTCTTC.

This rearrangement joins TRBV7-6 to TRBJ2-3; TRBD2 matches 11 bases. The germline gives CDR1 SGHVS, CDR2 FNYEAQ. Trimming cost V 6 bases and J 4 bases; bases outside gene matches: 6. The CDR3 is 15 residues long. The CDR3 reads CASSLNSGGADTQYF. CDR3 in DNA: TGTGCCAGCAGTCTAAATAGCGGGGGGGCAGATACGCAGTATTTT.

This rearrangement joins TRBV7-9 to TRBJ2-3; a possible D gene is TRBD2 (5 bases). The CDR3 is 14 amino acids. The germline V gene encodes CDR1 SEHNR and CDR2 FQNEAQ (reference sequence). Trimming removed 2 bases at V and 3 bases at J, with 9 bases between. The CDR3 loop reads CASSLIRETDTQYF. CDR3 nucleotide sequence: TGTGCCAGCAGCTTAATCCGGGAAACAGATACGCAGTATTTT.

The J gene is TRBJ1-5, the V gene TRBV20-1; 7 bases line up with TRBD1. Trimming took 6 bases from V and 7 from J; bases not matched to a gene: 3. Germline CDR1 is DFQATT and CDR2 is SNEGSKA (reference sequence). This CDR3 is 11 amino acids long. CDR3 loop: CSAEQGQPQHF. In DNA, the CDR3 is TGCAGTGCCGAACAGGGGCAGCCCCAGCATTTT.

The chain links TRBV10-3 to TRBJ2-2, with D maybe TRBD2 (6 bases). The V end was cut by 7 bases, the J end by 1 base, with 22 bases between. CDR1 and CDR2 from the germline V gene are ENHRY and SYGVKD. The CDR3 has 18 amino acids. This CDR3 is CAIKPTLGGWKNTGELFF. The CDR3 DNA reads as TGTGCCATCAAACCCACCTTGGGGGGATGGAAGAACACCGGGGAGCTGTTTTTT.

The chain uses TRBV10-3 and TRBJ2-1; 10 bases match TRBD2. Germline V gene data show CDR1 as ENHRY and CDR2 as SYGVKD. This CDR3 is built from 15 residues. After removal of 5 bases from V and 3 bases from J, the junction contained 4 bases not matched to a gene. CDR3 bases: TGTGCCATCAGTCAGGGGACTAGCGTCTACAATGAGCAGTTCTTC. This encodes CAISQGTSVYNEQFF.

V is TRBV6-6 and J is TRBJ2-5, with D possibly TRBD2 on 5 matching bases. This CDR3 is built from 12 residues. Germline CDR1 is MNHNY and CDR2 is SVGAGI (reference sequence). V lost 5 bases and J 3 bases, leaving 7 bases between the germline ends. The CDR3 DNA is TGTGCCAGCAGTCGGACTGAAGAGACCCAGTACTTC. This encodes CASSRTEETQYF.

The chain combines TRBV5-4 with TRBJ1-1; D is undetermined. Germline loops: CDR1 SGHNT, CDR2 YYREEE (reference sequence). V gave up 3 bases and J gave up 1 base, with 13 bases separating them. The length of the CDR3 is 15 residues. CDR3 sequence (DNA): TGTGCCAGCAGCTCCCGAAGCCTCTCGAACACTGAAGCTTTCTTT. Translation gives CASSSRSLSNTEAFF.

The rearrangement joins TRBV19 to TRBJ2-1, with a possible D match to TRBD2 (6 bases). V was trimmed by 4 bases and J by 4 bases, leaving 14 bases between them. CDR3 length equals 15 residues. The germline V gene has CDR1 LNHDA and CDR2 SQIVND (reference sequence). This CDR3 reads CASSRLARDYNEQFF. The CDR3 coding sequence is TGTGCCAGTAGTAGGCTAGCGCGAGATTACAATGAGCAGTTCTTC. Full variable domain (missing parts from reference TRBV19 and TRBJ2-1): DGGITQSPKYLFRKEGQNVTLSCEQNLNHDAMYWYRQDPGQGLRLIYYSQIVNDFQKGDIAEGYSVSREKKESFPLTVTSAQKNPTAFYLCASSRLARDYNEQFFGPGTRLTVL.

The CDR3 nucleotides read TGCGCCAGCAGCTTGAGCGGTTTGAACACCGGGGAGCTGTTTTTT. This encodes CASSLSGLNTGELFF. This sequence joins TRBV5-1 and TRBJ2-2, with a possible D match to TRBD2 (5 bases). This CDR3 spans 15 amino acids. Trimming shortened V by 1 base and J by 1 base, and 8 bases separated the two germline ends. Germline V gives CDR1 SGHRS, CDR2 YFSETQ.

The genes are TRBV28 and TRBJ1-5, with D possibly being TRBD1 (6 bases). Germline CDR1 reads MDHEN; CDR2 reads SYDVKM. The CDR3 has 16 residues. The ends were cut back, 2 bases at V and 4 bases at J, with 15 bases in the middle. This chain's CDR3 is CASSLRGFGVNQPQHF. CDR3 nucleotide sequence: TGTGCCAGCAGTTTAAGGGGGTTTGGGGTTAATCAGCCCCAGCATTTT.

CDR3 DNA sequence: TGTGCCAGCAGCCGAAGAGGGGGCACTGAAGCTTTCTTT. Protein product: CASSRRGGTEAFF. The chain uses TRBV7-6 and TRBJ1-1; possible D gene TRBD1, 6 bases. Germline V CDR1 and CDR2: SGHVS, FNYEAQ. The V end lost 5 bases, the J end lost 4 bases, and 11 bases lay between the germline ends. The CDR3 loop spans 13 amino acids.

This chain connects TRBV30 to TRBJ1-3; no clear D. The CDR3 runs to 15 residues. From germline, CDR1 is GTSNPN and CDR2 SVGIG (reference sequence). V was trimmed by 0 bases and J by 0 bases, leaving 9 bases between them. For the CDR3, the DNA is TGTGCCTGGAGTGTACCACAAGCCTCTGGAAACACCATATATTTT. Its translation is CAWSVPQASGNTIYF.

The chain is built from TRBV10-2 and TRBJ1-1; 7 bases match TRBD1. The ends lost 8 bases at V and 2 bases at J; junction bases unmatched: 17. The CDR3 totals 17 residues. From germline, CDR1 is WSHSY and CDR2 SAAADI. The CDR3 loop reads CASSIQISGQPNTEAFF. The CDR3 DNA reads TGCGCCAGCTCCATTCAGATCTCGGGACAGCCAAACACTGAAGCTTTCTTT.

This sequence joins TRBV5-1 and TRBJ2-3; 11 nucleotides line up with TRBD2. Germline assignment: CDR1 SGHRS and CDR2 YFSETQ. The J segment lost 13 bases and the V segment lost 7 bases, leaving 5 bases of the junction unmatched. The CDR3 length is 11 residues. As DNA, the CDR3 is TGCGCCAGCTCATCGGGACTAGCGGAGTATTTT. Translated, it gives CASSSGLAEYF.

J is TRBJ1-1 and V is TRBV27; D gene ambiguous. The V gene's germline CDR1 is MNHEY and CDR2 SMNVEV (reference sequence). CDR3 length: 14 amino acids. V lost 0 bases and J lost 5, with 10 bases in between. The CDR3 region has the DNA TGTGCCAGCAGTTTATCTCGGGGAGGAACTGAAGCTTTCTTT. Encoded protein: CASSLSRGGTEAFF.

This chain connects TRBV7-4 to TRBJ1-1, with D maybe TRBD1 (5 bases). Germline V gene data show CDR1 as SGHVT and CDR2 as SQSDAQ. CDR3 size: 12 residues. V was clipped by 6 bases and J by 11 bases, with 16 bases between them. The CDR3 DNA follows: TGTGCCAGCAGAATTAGGGGAGGTGGGGCTTTCTTT. This codes for CASRIRGGGAFF. The complete variable domain, with remaining parts taken from reference TRBV7-4 and TRBJ1-1, reads GAGVSQSPRYKVAKRGRDVALRCDSISGHVTLYWYRQTLGQGSEVLTYSQSDAQRDKSGRPSGRFSAERPERSVSTLKIQRTEQGDSAVYLCASRIRGGGAFFGQGTRLTVV.

The V and J genes are TRBV11-2 and TRBJ1-4; D unclear. Germline CDR1 is SGHAT and CDR2 is FQNNGV. V was shortened by 0 bases and J by 3 bases, with 8 bases between the two germline ends. The CDR3 spans 15 residues. As DNA, the CDR3 is TGTGCCAGCAGCTTAGAAGGGTCTTCTAATGAAAAACTGTTTTTT. Translating gives CASSLEGSSNEKLFF. Full variable domain (rest looked up from reference TRBV11-2 and TRBJ1-4): EAGVAQSPRYKIIEKRQSVAFWCNPISGHATLYWYQQILGQGPKLLIQFQNNGVVDDSQLPKDRFSAERLKGVDSTLKIQPAKLEDSAVYLCASSLEGSSNEKLFFGSGTQLSVL.

The chain joins TRBV19 to TRBJ2-3; TRBD1 matches at 8 bases. Trimming took 6 bases from V and 4 from J; bases not matched to a gene: 12. This CDR3 is built from 16 residues. Germline V CDR1 and CDR2: LNHDA, SQIVND (reference sequence). CDR3 loop: CASRGHRGLVADTQYF. The CDR3 region has the DNA TGTGCCAGTAGGGGGCACAGGGGGTTGGTGGCAGATACGCAGTATTTT.

The chain recombines TRBV30 with TRBJ2-2; D is perhaps TRBD2 (5 bases). The V end lost 1 base, the J end lost 3 bases, and 9 bases lay between the germline ends. Germline-derived CDR1 and CDR2 are GTSNPN and SVGIG (reference sequence). The length of the CDR3 is 14 residues. CDR3 residues: CAWSEAVDTGELFF. In nucleotides, the CDR3 is TGTGCCTGGAGTGAAGCGGTGGACACCGGGGAGCTGTTTTTT.

The CDR3 DNA reads as TGCGCCAGCAGCCTCCGGACAGGGGATTCACCCCTCCACTTT. This codes for CASSLRTGDSPLHF. This chain uses TRBV4-1 with TRBJ1-6, with 9 bases lining up with TRBD1. Germline loops: CDR1 MGHRA, CDR2 YSYEKL. This CDR3 region has 14 residues. The junction had 3 bases not matched to a gene; V was cut back by 4 bases and J by 8 bases.

CDR3 bases: TGTGCCAGCAGCTTAGCGGGACAGTTCTACGAGCAGTACTTC. This gives the protein CASSLAGQFYEQYF. The chain recombines TRBV7-9 with TRBJ2-7; 7 nucleotides align to TRBD1. With V trimmed by 0 bases and J by 3 bases, 2 bases remained unmatched. CDR1 and CDR2 (germline): SEHNR, FQNEAQ (reference sequence). The CDR3 consists of 14 residues.

This sequence joins TRBV4-1 and TRBJ1-1; a possible D gene is TRBD1 (5 bases). The CDR3 is 15 residues long. V was trimmed by 0 bases and J by 4 bases, leaving 12 bases between them. Germline CDR1 reads MGHRA; CDR2 reads YSYEKL. CDR3 protein: CASSQDGVGGTEAFF. In nucleotides, the CDR3 is TGCGCCAGCAGCCAAGACGGGGTGGGGGGCACTGAAGCTTTCTTT.

The chain couples TRBV6-1 to TRBJ2-3; D not certain. The ends were cut back, 2 bases at V and 0 bases at J, with 6 bases in the middle. The CDR3 loop spans 14 amino acids. Germline CDR1 MNHNS, CDR2 SASEGT. This CDR3 is CASSEFPSTDTQYF. For the CDR3, the DNA is TGTGCCAGCAGTGAATTCCCGAGCACAGATACGCAGTATTTT.